The T cell receptor (beta chain) described here comes from a study of blood T cell repertoires in COVID-19. Study-wide context: Samples representing acute and convalescent COVID-19 were sourced from the United States, Italy and Spain. Sources were T cells, B-cell-depleted T cells, or PBMCs; the material itself was cDNA or gDNA.

Per the study methods: How many nucleated cells were present was estimated from reference gene primer amplification. The method was immunoSEQ multiplex PCR; TCRdb's version includes in-frame clones alone and lacks a portion of them. The DNA gave D and trimming, while V, J and clone size come from that table. The table includes 350,000 to 550,000 clones, about 89% detected once. CDR1 is SGHDT, CDR2 YYEEEE, per germline. Trimming at V came to 4 bases and at J to 3 bases, leaving 8 bases not matched to a gene. The CDR3 is 16 residues long. The sequence derives from a woman aged 25 to 39 with acute or convalescent COVID-19. The sample comprised peripheral blood. The J gene is TRBJ2-7, the V gene TRBV5-6; 12 bases match TRBD2. For the CDR3, the DNA is TGTGCCAGCAGCCGACTAGCGGGGGCCCAGGGCTACGAGCAGTACTTC. This translates into CASSRLAGAQGYEQYF.